This T cell receptor beta chain was sequenced for a study of T cells in Graves' hyperthyroidism and ophthalmopathy. Findings of the study overall: Ophthalmopathy got predicted by the model a median roughly 6.1 months before its onset. In blood, most of the thyroid clonotypes expanded above 0.001 were also present.

The J segment lost 0 bases and the V segment lost 3 bases, leaving 5 bases of the junction unmatched. The CDR3 is 18 residues long. Concerning this clonotype: Its specificity is unknown.

Researchers amplified the TCR beta CDR3 regions from RNA transcripts. The HTBI primer set was used in a first-round RT-PCR of the TCR CDR3. TCRdb re-analysed the multiplex PCR reads in MiXCR, keeping a single row per CDR3 protein. The sample holds roughly 660,000 distinct CDR3 sequences; around 15% are singletons and the top ten take 15% to 18%. Graves' hyperthyroidism qualified as stable when ophthalmopathy did not progress within 18 months. Uncontrolled infection, other autoimmune disease, pregnancy or lactation led to exclusion. The specimen sequenced was blood. The TCR comes from a middle-aged man with Graves' hyperthyroidism. The chain has TRBV12-3 or TRBV12-4 and TRBJ2-6, with 10 bases lining up with TRBD1. The CDR3 spells CASSFRQGASSGANVLTF. The CDR3 nucleotides are TGTGCCAGCAGTTTTCGACAGGGGGCGAGCTCTGGGGCCAACGTCCTGACTTTC.